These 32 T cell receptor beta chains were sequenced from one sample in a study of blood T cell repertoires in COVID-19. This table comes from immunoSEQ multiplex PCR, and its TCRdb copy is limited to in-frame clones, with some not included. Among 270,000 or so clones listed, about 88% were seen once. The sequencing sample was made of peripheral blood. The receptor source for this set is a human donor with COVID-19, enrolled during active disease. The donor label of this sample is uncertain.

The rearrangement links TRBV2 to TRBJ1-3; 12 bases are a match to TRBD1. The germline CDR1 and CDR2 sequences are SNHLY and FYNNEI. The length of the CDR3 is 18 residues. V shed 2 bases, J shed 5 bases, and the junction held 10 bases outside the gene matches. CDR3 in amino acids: CASSEIPAGQGARNTIYF. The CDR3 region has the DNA TGTGCCAGCAGTGAAATTCCCGCGGGACAGGGGGCGAGAAACACCATATATTTT.

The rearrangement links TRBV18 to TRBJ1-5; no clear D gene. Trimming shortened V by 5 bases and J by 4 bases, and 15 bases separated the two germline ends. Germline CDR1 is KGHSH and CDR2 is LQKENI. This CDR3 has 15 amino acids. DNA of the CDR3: TGTGCCAGCTCAGTAACATCCGGGGAGAATCAGCCCCAGCATTTT. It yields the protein CASSVTSGENQPQHF.

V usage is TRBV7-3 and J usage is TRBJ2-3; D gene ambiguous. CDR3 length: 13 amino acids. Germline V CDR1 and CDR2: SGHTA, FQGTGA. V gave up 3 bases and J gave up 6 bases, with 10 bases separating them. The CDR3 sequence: CASSFTGVDTQYF. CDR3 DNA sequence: TGTGCCAGCAGCTTCACTGGTGTGGATACGCAGTATTTT.

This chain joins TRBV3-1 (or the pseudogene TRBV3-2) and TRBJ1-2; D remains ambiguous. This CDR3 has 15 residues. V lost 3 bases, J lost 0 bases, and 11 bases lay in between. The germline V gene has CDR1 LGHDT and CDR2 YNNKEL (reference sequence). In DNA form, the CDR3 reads TGTGCCAGCAGCCAGACCAGGATTTCTAACTATGGCTACACCTTC. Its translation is CASSQTRISNYGYTF.

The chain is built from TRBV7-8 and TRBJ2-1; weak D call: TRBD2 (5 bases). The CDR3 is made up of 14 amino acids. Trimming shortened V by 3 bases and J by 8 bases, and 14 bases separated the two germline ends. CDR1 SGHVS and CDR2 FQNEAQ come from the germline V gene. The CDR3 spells CASSFRSAGDEQFF. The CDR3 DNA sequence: TGTGCCAGCAGCTTCCGGTCGGCCGGGGATGAGCAGTTCTTC.

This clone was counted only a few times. The CDR3 is CASSGTATGNTIYF. CDR3 DNA: TGTGCCAGCAGTGGGACAGCCACTGGAAACACCATATATTTT. This chain connects TRBV2 to TRBJ1-3, with a tentative D call TRBD1 (6 bases). V lost 4 bases and J lost 2, with 9 bases in between. The CDR3 contains 14 residues. Germline V CDR1 and CDR2: SNHLY, FYNNEI.

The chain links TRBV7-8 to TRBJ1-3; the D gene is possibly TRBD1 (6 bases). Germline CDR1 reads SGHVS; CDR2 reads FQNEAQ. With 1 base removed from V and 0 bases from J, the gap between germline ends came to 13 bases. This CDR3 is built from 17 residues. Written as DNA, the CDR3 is TGTGCCAGCAGCTTAGGGGCAGGGGCCGTCTCTGGAAACACCATATATTTT. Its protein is CASSLGAGAVSGNTIYF.

CDR3 bases: TGCAGCGTTGTTGAATCGGGCCAAGAGACCCAGTACTTC. Its translation: CSVVESGQETQYF. The chain links TRBV29-1 to TRBJ2-5; no clear D. The V end lost 4 bases, the J end lost 1 base, and 10 bases lay between the germline ends. The germline CDR1 and CDR2 sequences are SQVTM and ANQGSEA. CDR3 size: 13 residues.

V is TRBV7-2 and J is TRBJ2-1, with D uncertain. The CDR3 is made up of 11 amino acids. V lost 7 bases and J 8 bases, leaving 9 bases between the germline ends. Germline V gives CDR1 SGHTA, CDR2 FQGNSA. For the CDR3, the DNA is TGTGCCAGCACTCTAAGCGATGAGCAGTTCTTC. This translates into CASTLSDEQFF.

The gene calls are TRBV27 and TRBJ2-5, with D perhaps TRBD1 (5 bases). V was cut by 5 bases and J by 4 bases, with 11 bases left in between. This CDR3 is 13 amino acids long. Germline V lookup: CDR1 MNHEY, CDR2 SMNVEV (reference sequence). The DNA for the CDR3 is TGTGCCAGCAGTCTCGGGCAGGGAGAGACCCAGTACTTC. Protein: CASSLGQGETQYF.

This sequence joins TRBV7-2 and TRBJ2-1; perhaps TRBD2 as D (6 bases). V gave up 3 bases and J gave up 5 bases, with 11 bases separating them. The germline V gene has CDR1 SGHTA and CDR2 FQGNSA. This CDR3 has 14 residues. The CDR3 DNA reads TGTGCCAGCAGCTTGAGGGCGGGGAACAATGAGCAGTTCTTC. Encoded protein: CASSLRAGNNEQFF.

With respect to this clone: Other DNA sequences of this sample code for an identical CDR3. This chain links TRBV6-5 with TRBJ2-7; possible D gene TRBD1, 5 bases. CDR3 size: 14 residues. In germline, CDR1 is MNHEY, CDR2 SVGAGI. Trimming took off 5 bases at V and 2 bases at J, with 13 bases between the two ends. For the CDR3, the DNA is TGTGCCAGCAGTCGCGACAGAGCCGCCTACGAGCAGTACTTC. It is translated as CASSRDRAAYEQYF.

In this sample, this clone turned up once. The CDR3 bases are TGTGCCAGCAGCCGGACAGGGAGGAACACTGAAGCTTTCTTT. Translating it yields CASSRTGRNTEAFF. The chain is built from TRBV14 and TRBJ1-1, with TRBD1 identical over 8 bases. Germline V CDR1 and CDR2: SGHDN, FVKESK. This CDR3 spans 14 amino acids. Germline trimming cut 4 bases from V and 1 base from J; bases unmatched to any gene: 2. Full variable domain (outside the CDR3, taken from reference TRBV14 and TRBJ1-1): EAGVTQFPSHSVIEKGQTVTLRCDPISGHDNLYWYRRVMGKEIKFLLHFVKESKQDESGMPNNRFLAERTGGTYSTLKVQPAELEDSGVYFCASSRTGRNTEAFFGQGTRLTVV.

CDR3 coding DNA: TGTGCCAGCAGCTTAGATCCAGGGGCTCCGGGCACTGAAGCTTTCTTT. As protein: CASSLDPGAPGTEAFF. J is TRBJ1-1 and V is TRBV7-2; perhaps TRBD1 as D (6 bases). The V gene lost 1 base and the J gene lost 4 bases, with 16 bases spanning the gap. Germline V lookup: CDR1 SGHTA, CDR2 FQGNSA. This CDR3 contains 16 residues.

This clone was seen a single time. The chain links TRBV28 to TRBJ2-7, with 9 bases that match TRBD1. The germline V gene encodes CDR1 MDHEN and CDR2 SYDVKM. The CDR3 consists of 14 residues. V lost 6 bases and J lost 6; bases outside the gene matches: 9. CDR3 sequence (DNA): TGTGCCAGCAGGGTGCCGGGACAGGGAGGCGAGCAGTACTTC. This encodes CASRVPGQGGEQYF.

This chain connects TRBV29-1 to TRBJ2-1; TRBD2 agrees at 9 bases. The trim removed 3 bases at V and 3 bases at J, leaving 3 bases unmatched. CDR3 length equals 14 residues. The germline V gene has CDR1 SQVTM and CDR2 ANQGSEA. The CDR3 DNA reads TGCAGCGTTGAGTCTAGCGGGGTCTACAATGAGCAGTTCTTC. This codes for CSVESSGVYNEQFF.

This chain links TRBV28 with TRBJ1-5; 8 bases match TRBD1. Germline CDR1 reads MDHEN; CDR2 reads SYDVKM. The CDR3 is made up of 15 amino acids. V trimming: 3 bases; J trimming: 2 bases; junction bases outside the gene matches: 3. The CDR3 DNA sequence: TGTGCCAGCAGTTTTCCGGGACAGGGCAATCAGCCCCAGCATTTT. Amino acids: CASSFPGQGNQPQHF.

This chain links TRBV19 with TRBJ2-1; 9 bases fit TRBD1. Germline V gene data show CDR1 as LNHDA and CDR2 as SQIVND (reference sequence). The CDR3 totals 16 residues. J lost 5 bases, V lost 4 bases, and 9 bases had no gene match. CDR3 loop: CASSRTGTGINNEQFF. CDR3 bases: TGTGCCAGTAGTAGAACCGGGACAGGGATCAACAATGAGCAGTTCTTC.

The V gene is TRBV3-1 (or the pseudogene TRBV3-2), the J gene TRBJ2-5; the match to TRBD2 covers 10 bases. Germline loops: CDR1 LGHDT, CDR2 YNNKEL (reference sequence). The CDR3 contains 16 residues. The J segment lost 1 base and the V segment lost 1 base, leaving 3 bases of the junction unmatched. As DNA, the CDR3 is TGTGCCAGCAGCCAAGGGACTAGCGGACCCCAAGAGACCCAGTACTTC. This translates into CASSQGTSGPQETQYF.

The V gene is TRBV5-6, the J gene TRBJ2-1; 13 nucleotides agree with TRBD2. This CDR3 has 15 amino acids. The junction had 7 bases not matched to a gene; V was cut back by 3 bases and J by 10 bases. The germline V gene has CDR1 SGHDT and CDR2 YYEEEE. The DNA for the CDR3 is TGTGCCAGCAGCTGGGGACTAGCGGGATCCAGAGAGCAGTTCTTC. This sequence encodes CASSWGLAGSREQFF.

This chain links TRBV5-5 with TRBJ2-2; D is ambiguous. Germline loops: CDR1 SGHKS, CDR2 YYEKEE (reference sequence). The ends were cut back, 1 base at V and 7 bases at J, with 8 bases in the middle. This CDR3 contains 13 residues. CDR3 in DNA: TGTGCCAGCAGCTTGAGCTTCGGCGGGGAGCTGTTTTTT. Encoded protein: CASSLSFGGELFF.

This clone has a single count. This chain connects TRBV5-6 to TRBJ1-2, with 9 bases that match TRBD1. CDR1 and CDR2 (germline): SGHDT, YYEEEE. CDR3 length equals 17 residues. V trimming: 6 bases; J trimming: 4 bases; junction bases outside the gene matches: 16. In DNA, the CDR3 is TGTGCCAGCATAGTCTCGGGACAGGGAGAGATGGGCTATGGCTACACCTTC. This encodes CASIVSGQGEMGYGYTF.

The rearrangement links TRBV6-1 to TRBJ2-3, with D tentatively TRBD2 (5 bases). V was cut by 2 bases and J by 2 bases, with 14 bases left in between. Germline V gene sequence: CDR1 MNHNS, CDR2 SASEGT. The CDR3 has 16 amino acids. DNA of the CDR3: TGTGCCAGCAGTGAATTCGGAGCGGTAGTCACAGATACGCAGTATTTT. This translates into CASSEFGAVVTDTQYF.

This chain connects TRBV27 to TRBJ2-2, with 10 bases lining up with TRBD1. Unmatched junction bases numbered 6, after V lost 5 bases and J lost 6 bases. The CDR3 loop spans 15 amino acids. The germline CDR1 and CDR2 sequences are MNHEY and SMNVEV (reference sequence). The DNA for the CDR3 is TGTGCCAGCAGTAGGACAGGGGGAGTCGCCGGGGAGCTGTTTTTT. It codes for CASSRTGGVAGELFF.

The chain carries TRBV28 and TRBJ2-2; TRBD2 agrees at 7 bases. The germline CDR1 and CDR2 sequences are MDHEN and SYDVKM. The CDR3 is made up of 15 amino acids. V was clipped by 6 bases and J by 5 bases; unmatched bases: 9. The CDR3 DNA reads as TGTGCCAGCAGAAAAGGACTAGTGTGGACCGGGGAGCTGTTTTTT. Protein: CASRKGLVWTGELFF.

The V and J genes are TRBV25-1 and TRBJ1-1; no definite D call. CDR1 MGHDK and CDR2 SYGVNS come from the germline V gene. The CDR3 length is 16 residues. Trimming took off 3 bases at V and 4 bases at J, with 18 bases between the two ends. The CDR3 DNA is TGTGCCAGCAGTGATAGGGTAGAGGGCTGGGGCACTGAAGCTTTCTTT. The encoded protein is CASSDRVEGWGTEAFF. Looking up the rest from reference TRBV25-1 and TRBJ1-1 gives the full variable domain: EADIYQTPRYLVIGTGKKITLECSQTMGHDKMYWYQQDPGMELHLIHYSYGVNSTEKGDLSSESTVSRIRTEHFPLTLESARPSHTSQYLCASSDRVEGWGTEAFFGQGTRLTVV.

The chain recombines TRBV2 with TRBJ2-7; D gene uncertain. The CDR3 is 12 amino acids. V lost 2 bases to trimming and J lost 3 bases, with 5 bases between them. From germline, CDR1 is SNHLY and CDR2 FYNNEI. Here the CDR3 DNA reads TGTGCCAGCAGTGAACAGAACTACGAGCAGTACTTC. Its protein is CASSEQNYEQYF.

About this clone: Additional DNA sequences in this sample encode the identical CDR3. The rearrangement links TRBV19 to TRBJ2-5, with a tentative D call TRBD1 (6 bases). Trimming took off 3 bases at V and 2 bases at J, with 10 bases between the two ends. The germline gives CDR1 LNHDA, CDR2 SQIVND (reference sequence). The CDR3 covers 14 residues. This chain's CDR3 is CASSIGGGQETQYF. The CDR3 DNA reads TGTGCCAGTAGTATTGGGGGCGGACAAGAGACCCAGTACTTC.

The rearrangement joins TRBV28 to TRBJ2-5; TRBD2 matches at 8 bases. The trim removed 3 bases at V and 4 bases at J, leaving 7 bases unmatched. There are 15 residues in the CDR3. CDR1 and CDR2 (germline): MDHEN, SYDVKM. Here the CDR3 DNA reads TGTGCCAGCAGTTTTCTCGGGAGGGCCCCAGAGACCCAGTACTTC. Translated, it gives CASSFLGRAPETQYF.

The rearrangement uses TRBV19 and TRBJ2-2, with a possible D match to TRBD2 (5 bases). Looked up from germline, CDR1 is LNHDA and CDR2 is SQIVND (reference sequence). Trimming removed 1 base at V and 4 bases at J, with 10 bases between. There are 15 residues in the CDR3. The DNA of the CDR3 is TGTGCCAGTAGTATAGGAGGGAGTGGCACCGGGGAGCTGTTTTTT. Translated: CASSIGGSGTGELFF.

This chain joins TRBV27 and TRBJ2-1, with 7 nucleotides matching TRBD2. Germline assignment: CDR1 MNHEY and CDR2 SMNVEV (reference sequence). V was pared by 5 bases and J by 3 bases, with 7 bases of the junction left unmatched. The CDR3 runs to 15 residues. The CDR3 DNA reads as TGTGCCAGCAGTCCGCAGCGGGATAACTACAATGAGCAGTTCTTC. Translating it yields CASSPQRDNYNEQFF.

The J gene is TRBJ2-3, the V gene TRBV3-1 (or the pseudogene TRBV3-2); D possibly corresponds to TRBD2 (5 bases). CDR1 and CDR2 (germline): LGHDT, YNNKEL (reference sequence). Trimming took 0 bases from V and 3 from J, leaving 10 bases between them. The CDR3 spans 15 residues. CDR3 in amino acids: CASSQEAAVTDTQYF. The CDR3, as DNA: TGTGCCAGCAGCCAAGAAGCAGCGGTAACAGATACGCAGTATTTT.